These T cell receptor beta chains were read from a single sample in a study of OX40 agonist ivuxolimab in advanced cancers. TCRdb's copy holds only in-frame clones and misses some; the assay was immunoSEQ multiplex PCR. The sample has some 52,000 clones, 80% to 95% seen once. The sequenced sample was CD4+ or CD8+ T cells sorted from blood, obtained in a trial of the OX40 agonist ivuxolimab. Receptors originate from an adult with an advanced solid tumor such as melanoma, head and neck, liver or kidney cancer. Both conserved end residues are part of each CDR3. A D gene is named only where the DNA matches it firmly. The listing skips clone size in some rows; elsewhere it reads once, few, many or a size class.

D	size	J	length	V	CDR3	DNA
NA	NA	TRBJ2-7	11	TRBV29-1	CSVQGVYEQYF	TGCAGCGTTCAAGGGGTCTACGAGCAGTACTTC
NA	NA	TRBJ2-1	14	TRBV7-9	CASSPTGGYNEQFF	TGTGCCAGCAGCCCCACTGGCGGCTACAATGAGCAGTTCTTC
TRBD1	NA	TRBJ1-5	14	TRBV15	CATSSRDSRQPQHF	TGTGCCACCAGCTCCCGGGACAGCAGACAGCCCCAGCATTTT
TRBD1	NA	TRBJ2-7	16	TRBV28	CASYGTGGSMTYEQYF	TGTGCCAGTTACGGGACAGGGGGCTCGATGACCTACGAGCAGTACTTC
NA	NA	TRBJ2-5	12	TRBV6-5	CASMGEQETQYF	TGTGCCAGTATGGGGGAGCAAGAGACCCAGTACTTC
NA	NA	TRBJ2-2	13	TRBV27	CASRPFNTGELFF	TGTGCCAGCCGACCCTTTAACACCGGGGAGCTGTTTTTT
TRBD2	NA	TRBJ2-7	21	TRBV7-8	CASSLARHVVLAGGPSYEQYF	TGTGCCAGCAGCTTAGCTAGACATGTTGTCCTAGCGGGAGGTCCCTCCTACGAGCAGTACTTC
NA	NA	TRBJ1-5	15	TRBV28	CASSLGSISNQPQHF	TGTGCCAGCAGTTTGGGGAGTATAAGCAATCAGCCCCAGCATTTT
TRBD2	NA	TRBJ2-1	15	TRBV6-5	CASRGGLAVYNEQFF	TGTGCCAGCAGGGGAGGACTAGCGGTCTACAATGAGCAGTTCTTC
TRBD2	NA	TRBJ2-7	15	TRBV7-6	CASSLGGSGNYEQYF	TGTGCCAGCAGCTTAGGGGGTAGCGGGAACTACGAGCAGTACTTC
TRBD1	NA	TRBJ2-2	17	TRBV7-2	CASSLYFPGQGTGELFF	TGTGCCAGCAGCTTATACTTTCCGGGACAGGGCACCGGGGAGCTGTTTTTT
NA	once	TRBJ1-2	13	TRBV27	CASSFLSNYGYTF	TGTGCCAGCAGTTTTTTGTCTAACTATGGCTACACCTTC
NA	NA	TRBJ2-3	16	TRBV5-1	CASSSGAGTITDTQYF	TGCGCCAGCTCCTCTGGGGCGGGGACCATAACAGATACGCAGTATTTT
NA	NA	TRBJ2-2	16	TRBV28	CASSQPWERDTGELFF	TGTGCCAGCAGTCAGCCTTGGGAGCGGGACACCGGGGAGCTGTTTTTT
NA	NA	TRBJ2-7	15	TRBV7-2	CASSFRQGGSYEQYF	TGTGCCAGCAGCTTTAGGCAGGGTGGATCTTACGAGCAGTACTTC
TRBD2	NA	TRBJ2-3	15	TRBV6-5	CASSYSSGSTDTQYF	TGTGCCAGCAGTTACTCTAGCGGGAGCACAGATACGCAGTATTTT
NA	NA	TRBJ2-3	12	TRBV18	CASSPGADTQYF	TGTGCCAGCTCACCGGGCGCGGATACGCAGTATTTT
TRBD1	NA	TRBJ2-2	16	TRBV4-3	CASSQDRGQGPGELFF	TGCGCCAGCAGCCAAGATAGGGGACAGGGGCCCGGGGAGCTGTTTTTT